This note documents a single T cell receptor beta chain sequence. Which antigen it targets is not known. No clone much larger than this one lies a single base away; base qualities are absent. Naive CD8 T cell libraries were made from 20,000 to 1,000,000 sorted cells using 10%, 30% or 50% of purified RNA. Naive CD8 T cells, defined as CD8+CD4-CCR7+CD45RA+, were FACS-sorted into RLT Plus buffer on a BD FACSAria II. Around 10 TCR copies' worth of Jurkat RNA were spiked into roughly 18,000-1,000,000 naive CD8 T cell samples to test detection sensitivity. Enrichment of CD8 T cells was performed with RosetteSep CD8+ T Cell Enrichment Cocktail and Ficoll-Paque, after which ACK red cell lysis was carried out. These data come from a study of molecular identifiers for immune sequencing clone quantification listed by TCRdb under 2018. With regard to the full study: For a replicate experiment, the RNA from either about 20,000 or 100,000 naive CD8 T cells was divided into five aliquots, and four of those aliquots went on to sequencing. The study was a methods study using CD8 T cells to benchmark molecular-identifier clustering-based TCR repertoire sequencing (MIDCIRS) and TCR RNA copy counting. What the authors observed across the whole study: Without barcode sub-clustering, chimeric consensus sequences inflated TCR diversity; chimeras reached as high as 47%. Modeling indicated 2.5 to 3.5 TCR RNA copies recovered per cell, compared with 7.5 to 10 by digital PCR, which implies a capture efficiency of around 31%. Naive libraries contained spiked-in Jurkat TCR RNA (more than 9 copies' worth), which is not part of the donor repertoire. Even against a background of about a million naive CD8 T cells, spiked-in Jurkat TCR RNA amounting to a single cell's worth was reported to be detectable. The sizes of highly expanded clones could end up underestimated when identical TCR molecules share a barcode. In CMV-specific effector cells, clones with more than 20 RNA copies contained over 99% of molecules, whereas in naive cells such clones contained under 1% of molecules.

A distance of 18 bases separates the germline ends of V and J, which lose 10 bases and 3 bases respectively. The germline V gene provides CDR1 MNHEY and CDR2 SVGAGI. Counted from cysteine to phenylalanine, this CDR3 has 14 amino acids. CDR3 DNA is the only sequence kept; it has 42 bases, read in frame from the first base. Receptor amplification or capture employed PCR. The sequencer was an Illumina HiSeq 4000. Bulk TCR libraries were prepared as previously described, using TCR primers listed in Table S5. Purification of total RNA was performed with the Qiagen AllPrep DNA/RNA kit. Before any analysis, reads coming from multiple sequencing runs of the same library were combined into one pool. The paper's processing steps were these. Only reads with exact TCR constant sequence were kept, trimmed to 150 nt, and grouped by their 12-nt molecular barcodes. Reads within each barcode group were sub-clustered using a 15% Levenshtein threshold, and quality-weighted consensus sequences were constructed for each RNA molecule. Non-functional sequences were discarded, and so were lower-count sequences lying one edit away from another sequence. Based on a fit of two negative binomial distributions, barcode sub-clusters having less than 20% of the maximum read count were discarded. TCRdb handled the public reads itself, with Q25 trimming in fastp and clone calling in MiXCR, and kept productive beta chains. Here each entry gathers all rows of one CDR3 protein and keeps the most common genes and DNA. The V and J calls and clone size come from TCRdb's table, not from the authors' own analysis. The sample table records fewer than 75,000 distinct CDR3 sequences; around 17% of these occur just once. Together, the top ten hold 1.4% to 1.5% of the sample.

The receptor comes from a human donor in good health. Some libraries in this study had Jurkat cell RNA spiked in. Source material: naive CD8+ T cells from blood, with Jurkat cell RNA spiked in. The cell subset or site label corresponds to: FACS-sorted CD8+CD4-CCR7+CD45RA+ naive T cells. The chain links TRBV6-5 with TRBJ1-2; TRBD1 is perhaps the D gene, given 5 matching bases. The DNA sequence reads TGTGCCACCGGGGACGGAGGGGTCTACTATGGCTACACCTTC. Its translation reads: CATGDGGVYYGYTF.